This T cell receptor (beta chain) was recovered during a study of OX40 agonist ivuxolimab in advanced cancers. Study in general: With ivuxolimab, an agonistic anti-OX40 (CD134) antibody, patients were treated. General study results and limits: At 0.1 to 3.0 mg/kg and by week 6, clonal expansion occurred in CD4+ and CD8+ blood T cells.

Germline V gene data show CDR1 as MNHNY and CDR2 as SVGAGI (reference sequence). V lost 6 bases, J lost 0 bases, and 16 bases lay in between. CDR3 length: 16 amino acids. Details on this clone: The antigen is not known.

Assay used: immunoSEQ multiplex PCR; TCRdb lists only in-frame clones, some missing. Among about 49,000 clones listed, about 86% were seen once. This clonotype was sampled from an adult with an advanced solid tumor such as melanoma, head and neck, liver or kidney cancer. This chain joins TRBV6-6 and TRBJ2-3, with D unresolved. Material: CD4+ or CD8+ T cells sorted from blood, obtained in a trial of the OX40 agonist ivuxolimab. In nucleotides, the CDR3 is TGTGCCAGCAGATGGGCTGGACCCGAAAGCACAGATACGCAGTATTTT. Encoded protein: CASRWAGPESTDTQYF.